These 8 T cell receptor beta chains originate from one sample sequenced in a study of control samples from healthy donors and cancer patients. Only in-frame clones appear in the TCRdb table, and some are missing; sequencing was by immunoSEQ multiplex PCR. Of about 94,000 clones in the sample, 90% were seen once. The sample comprised blood. The receptors stem from a woman aged 18-29 years in good health.

This clone was observed once. V gene TRBV7-7 combines with J gene TRBJ1-3; TRBD1 might be the D (5 bases). Germline CDR1 reads SSHAT; CDR2 reads FNYEAQ (reference sequence). V was shortened by 8 bases and J by 2 bases, with 7 bases between the two germline ends. This CDR3 has 12 amino acids. CDR3 bases: TGTGCCAGCGGGGGACCTGGAAACACCATATATTTT. Translated, it gives CASGGPGNTIYF.

The rearrangement uses TRBV4-2 and TRBJ1-5, with unresolved D. The germline V gene encodes CDR1 LGHNA and CDR2 YNFKEQ. This CDR3 has 13 amino acids. V lost 0 bases and J 6 bases, leaving 6 bases between the germline ends. The CDR3 DNA reads as TGTGCCAGCAGCCAAGATCTAGGTCAGCCCCAGCATTTT. The encoded protein is CASSQDLGQPQHF.

V is TRBV27 and J is TRBJ1-4, with a possible D match to TRBD1 (6 bases). Germline assignment: CDR1 MNHEY and CDR2 SMNVEV (reference sequence). This CDR3 has 14 amino acids. With 8 bases removed from V and 7 bases from J, the gap between germline ends came to 17 bases. The chain's CDR3 is CASSTWGQLEKLFF. CDR3 DNA sequence: TGTGCCAGCTCGACTTGGGGACAACTTGAAAAACTGTTTTTT.

The J gene is TRBJ1-2, the V gene TRBV19; TRBD1 matches at 7 bases. CDR3 length equals 17 residues. Trimming cost V 5 bases and J 1 base; bases outside gene matches: 13. Germline V lookup: CDR1 LNHDA, CDR2 SQIVND (reference sequence). CDR3 nucleotides: TGTGCCAGTAGTGACCCGGGACAGACGGCCGTTAACTATGGCTACACCTTC. It encodes CASSDPGQTAVNYGYTF.

V usage is TRBV11-3 and J usage is TRBJ2-7; 7 bases agree with TRBD2. Looked up from germline, CDR1 is SGHNT and CDR2 is YENEEA. With 3 bases clipped from V and 1 base from J, the junction kept 0 bases outside the gene matches. The CDR3 runs to 13 residues. CDR3 region: CASSLGGSYEQYF. The CDR3 nucleotides read TGTGCCAGCAGCTTGGGGGGGTCCTACGAGCAGTACTTC.

This sequence joins TRBV27 and TRBJ2-1, with 10 bases identical to TRBD2. The V and J ends lost 2 bases and 5 bases, in that order; junction bases with no gene match: 3. There are 15 residues in the CDR3. Germline CDR1 reads MNHEY; CDR2 reads SMNVEV (reference sequence). CDR3 DNA: TGTGCCAGCAGTTTAGCCAGCGGGGGGGACAATGAGCAGTTCTTC. It yields the protein CASSLASGGDNEQFF.

The genes are TRBV5-1 and TRBJ1-6; TRBD1 matches 9 bases. This CDR3 contains 15 residues. The germline V gene has CDR1 SGHRS and CDR2 YFSETQ. J lost 8 bases, V lost 2 bases, and 5 bases had no gene match. The CDR3 bases are TGCGCCAGCAGCTTCGGAACAGGGGGCGATTCACCCCTCCACTTT. Its protein is CASSFGTGGDSPLHF.

The V call is TRBV9, the J call TRBJ2-4; D is undetermined. Germline CDR1 reads SGDLS; CDR2 reads YYNGEE. The CDR3 sequence is 14 residues long. V lost 0 bases to trimming and J lost 6 bases, with 10 bases between them. CDR3: CASSVGVGPNIQYF. CDR3 DNA: TGTGCCAGCAGCGTAGGAGTGGGCCCAAACATTCAGTACTTC.